These T cell receptor beta chains were read from a single sample in a study of siplizumab effects on memory and regulatory T cells. Measured with immunoSEQ multiplex PCR; TCRdb has only the in-frame clones, and not every one. Of more than 75,000 clones in the sample, 80% to 95% were seen once. Sequenced: CD8+ T cells sorted from blood. Source of these receptors: a human donor in good health. Each CDR3 is given with its conserved first and last residue.

v_call | cdr3_length | cdr3_aa
TRBV6-4 | 13 | CASSDSSTGELFF
TRBV13 | 14 | CASSFFRGQDEQYF
TRBV5-4 | 13 | CASSPGVGTEAFF
TRBV4-1 | 15 | CASSQGRSQGRGYTF
TRBV7-2 | 18 | CASSRLAGAGLVYGELFF
TRBV18 | 16 | CASSPFDRNHTYEQYF
TRBV9 | 18 | CASSVDPPWGSGYNEQFF
TRBV15 | 14 | CATGSKRGGTEAFF
TRBV5-4 | 17 | CASSIMGQGLSLFGYTF
TRBV11-2 | 18 | CASSSALLAGEISYEQYF
TRBV4-1 | 15 | CASSQGTSNTGELFF
TRBV9 | 14 | CASSLTGENTEAFF
TRBV5-5 | 13 | CASSLAHSQPQHF
TRBV21-1 | 13 | CASSKSGGTEAFF
TRBV19 | 14 | CASSIPGSSYEQYF
TRBV9 | 15 | CASSGFSAAGEGYTF
TRBV10-1 | 13 | CASSAQGSYEQYF
TRBV7-9 | 15 | CASSLTWDEGYEQYF
TRBV4-2 | 14 | CASSQLGLRDEQFF
TRBV5-1 | 11 | CASSLGEEAFF
TRBV11-3 | 16 | CASSLDQLRPPSEQYF
TRBV7-2 | 14 | CASSLEAVPNEQYF
TRBV11-2 | 14 | CASSLGVLPDTQYF
TRBV10-2 | 14 | CASTHSGGTDTQYF
TRBV4-3 | 15 | CASSQTTDRNYGYTF
TRBV27 | 13 | CASSYTTGYEQYF
TRBV7-9 | 14 | CASSFSAEPYEQYF
TRBV7-9 | 16 | CASSPPVGHSYNEQFF
TRBV21-1 | 16 | CASIESGLAGAYEQYF
TRBV5-6 | 15 | CASSLEGRAYNEQFF
TRBV4-1 | 15 | CASSQTSDPRAPLHF
TRBV7-7 | 12 | CASSFRPGELFF
TRBV5-1 | 14 | CASSPGTSGEEQFF
TRBV5-4 | 15 | CASSLVAGGEYEQYF
TRBV4-1 | 17 | CASSQGISGTGIYEQYF
TRBV5-6 | 15 | CASSSGTGSYNEQFF
TRBV5-8 | 17 | CASSWGTASGFSYEQYF
TRBV5-1 | 13 | CASKQGGDAEQYF
TRBV10-3 | 15 | CAISESGGPKNIQYF